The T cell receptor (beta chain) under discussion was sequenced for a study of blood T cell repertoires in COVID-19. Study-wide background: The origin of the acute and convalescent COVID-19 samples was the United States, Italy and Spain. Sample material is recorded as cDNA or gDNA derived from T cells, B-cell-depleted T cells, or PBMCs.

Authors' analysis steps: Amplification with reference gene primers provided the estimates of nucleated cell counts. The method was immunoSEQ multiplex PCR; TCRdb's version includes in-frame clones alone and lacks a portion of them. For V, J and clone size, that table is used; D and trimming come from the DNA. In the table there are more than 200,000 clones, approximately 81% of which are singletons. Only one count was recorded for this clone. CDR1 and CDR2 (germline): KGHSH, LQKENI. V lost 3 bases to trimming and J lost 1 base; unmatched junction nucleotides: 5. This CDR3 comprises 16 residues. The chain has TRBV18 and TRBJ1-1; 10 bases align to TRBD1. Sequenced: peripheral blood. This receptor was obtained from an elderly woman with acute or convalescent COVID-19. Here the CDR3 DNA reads TGTGCCAGCTCACCTGGACGACAGGGGGCGAACACTGAAGCTTTCTTT. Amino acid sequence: CASSPGRQGANTEAFF.